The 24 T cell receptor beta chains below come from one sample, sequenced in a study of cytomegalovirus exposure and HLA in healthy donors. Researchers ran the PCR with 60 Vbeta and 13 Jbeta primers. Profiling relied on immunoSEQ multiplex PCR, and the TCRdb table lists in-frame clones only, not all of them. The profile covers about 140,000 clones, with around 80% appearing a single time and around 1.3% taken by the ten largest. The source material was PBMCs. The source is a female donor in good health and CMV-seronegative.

The CDR3 DNA reads TGTGCCAGCAGCTCGGGACTAGCGGGAGGGCCCGGAGAGACCCAGTACTTC. Translating gives CASSSGLAGGPGETQYF. The chain is built from TRBV5-6 and TRBJ2-5; 16 bases are a match to TRBD2. With 3 bases clipped from V and 4 bases from J, the junction kept 6 bases outside the gene matches. The CDR3 has 17 amino acids. Germline CDR1 SGHDT, CDR2 YYEEEE.

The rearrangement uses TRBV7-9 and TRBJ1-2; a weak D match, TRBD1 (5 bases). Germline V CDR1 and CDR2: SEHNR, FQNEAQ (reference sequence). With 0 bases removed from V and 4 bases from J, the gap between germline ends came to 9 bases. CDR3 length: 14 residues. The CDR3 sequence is CASSLASGGYGYTF. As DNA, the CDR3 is TGTGCCAGCAGCTTAGCATCGGGGGGCTATGGCTACACCTTC.

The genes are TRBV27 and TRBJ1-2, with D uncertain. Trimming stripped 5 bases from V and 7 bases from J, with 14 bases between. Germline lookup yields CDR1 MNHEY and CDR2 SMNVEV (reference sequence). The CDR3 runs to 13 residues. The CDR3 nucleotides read TGTGCCAGCAGTCCAACCAGTGCATCTGGCTACACCTTC. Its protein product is CASSPTSASGYTF.

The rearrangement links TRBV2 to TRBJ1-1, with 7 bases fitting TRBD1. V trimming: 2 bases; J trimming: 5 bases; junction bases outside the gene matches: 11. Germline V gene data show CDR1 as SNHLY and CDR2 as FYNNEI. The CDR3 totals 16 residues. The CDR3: CASSELGGQVRTEAFF. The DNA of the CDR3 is TGTGCCAGCAGTGAACTGGGCGGACAGGTCAGGACTGAAGCTTTCTTT.

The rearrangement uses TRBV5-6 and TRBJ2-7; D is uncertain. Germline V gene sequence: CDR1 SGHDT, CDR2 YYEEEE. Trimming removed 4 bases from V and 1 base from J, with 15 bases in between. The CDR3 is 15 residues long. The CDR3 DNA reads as TGTGCCAGCAGCCCCCCTGGGCAGGCTTCCTACGAGCAGTACTTC. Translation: CASSPPGQASYEQYF. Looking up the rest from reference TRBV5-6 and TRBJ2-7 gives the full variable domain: DAGVTQSPTHLIKTRGQQVTLRCSPKSGHDTVSWYQQALGQGPQFIFQYYEEEERQRGNFPDRFSGHQFPNYSSELNVNALLLGDSALYLCASSPPGQASYEQYFGPGTRLTVT.

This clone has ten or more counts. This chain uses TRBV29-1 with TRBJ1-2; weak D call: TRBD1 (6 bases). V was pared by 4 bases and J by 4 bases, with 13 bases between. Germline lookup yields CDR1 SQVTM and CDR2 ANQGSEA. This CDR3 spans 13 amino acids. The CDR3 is CSVGPQGIYGYTF. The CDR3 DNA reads TGCAGCGTTGGCCCGCAGGGGATCTATGGCTACACCTTC.

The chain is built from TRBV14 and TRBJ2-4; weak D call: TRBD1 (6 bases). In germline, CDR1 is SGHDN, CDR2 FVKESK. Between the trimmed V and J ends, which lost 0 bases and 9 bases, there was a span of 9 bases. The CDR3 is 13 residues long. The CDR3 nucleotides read TGTGCCAGCAGCCAAGAATTCAGGGGCATTCAGTACTTC. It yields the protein CASSQEFRGIQYF.

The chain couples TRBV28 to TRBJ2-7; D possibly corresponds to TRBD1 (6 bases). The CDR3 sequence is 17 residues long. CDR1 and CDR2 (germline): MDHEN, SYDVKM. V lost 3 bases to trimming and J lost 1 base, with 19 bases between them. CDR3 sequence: CASSFPAQGIGSYEQYF. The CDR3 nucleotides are TGTGCCAGCAGTTTCCCAGCACAGGGTATTGGATCCTACGAGCAGTACTTC. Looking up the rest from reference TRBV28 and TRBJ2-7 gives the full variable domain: DVKVTQSSRYLVKRTGEKVFLECVQDMDHENMFWYRQDPGLGLRLIYFSYDVKMKEKGDIPEGYSVSREKKERFSLILESASTNQTSMYLCASSFPAQGIGSYEQYFGPGTRLTVT.

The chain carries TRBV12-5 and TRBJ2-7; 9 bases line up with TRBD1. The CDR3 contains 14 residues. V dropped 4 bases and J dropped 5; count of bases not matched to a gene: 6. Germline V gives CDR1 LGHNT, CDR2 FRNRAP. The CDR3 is CASGSGQGGNEQYF. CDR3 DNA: TGTGCTAGTGGTTCGGGACAGGGTGGCAACGAGCAGTACTTC.

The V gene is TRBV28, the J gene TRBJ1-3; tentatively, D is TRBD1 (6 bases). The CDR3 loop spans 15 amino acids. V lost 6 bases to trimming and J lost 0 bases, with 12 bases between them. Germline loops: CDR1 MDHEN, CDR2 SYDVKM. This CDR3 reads CASRKTGGSGNTIYF. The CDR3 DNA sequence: TGTGCCAGCAGAAAGACAGGTGGCTCTGGAAACACCATATATTTT.

The CDR3: CSVPGLANEQFF. The CDR3 DNA sequence: TGCAGCGTTCCGGGACTAGCTAATGAGCAGTTCTTC. The V gene is TRBV29-1, the J gene TRBJ2-1; TRBD2 agrees at 9 bases. V lost 5 bases and J lost 7; bases outside the gene matches: 3. The CDR3 consists of 12 residues. Per the germline V gene, CDR1 is SQVTM and CDR2 is ANQGSEA.

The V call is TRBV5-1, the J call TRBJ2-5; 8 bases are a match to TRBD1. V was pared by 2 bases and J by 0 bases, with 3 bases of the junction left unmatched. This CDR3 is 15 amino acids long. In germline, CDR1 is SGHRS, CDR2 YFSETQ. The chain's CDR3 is CASSLEGQDQETQYF. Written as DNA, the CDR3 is TGCGCCAGCAGCTTAGAGGGACAGGACCAAGAGACCCAGTACTTC. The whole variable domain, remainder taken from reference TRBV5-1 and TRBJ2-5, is KAGVTQTPRYLIKTRGQQVTLSCSPISGHRSVSWYQQTPGQGLQFLFEYFSETQRNKGNFPGRFSGRQFSNSRSEMNVSTLELGDSALYLCASSLEGQDQETQYFGPGTRLLVL.

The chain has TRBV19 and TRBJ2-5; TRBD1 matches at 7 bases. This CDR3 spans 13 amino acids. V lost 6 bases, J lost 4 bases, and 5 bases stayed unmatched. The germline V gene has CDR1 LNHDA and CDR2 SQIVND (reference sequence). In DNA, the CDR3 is TGTGCCAGTAGCGACAGGGCCCGAGAGACCCAGTACTTC. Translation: CASSDRARETQYF.

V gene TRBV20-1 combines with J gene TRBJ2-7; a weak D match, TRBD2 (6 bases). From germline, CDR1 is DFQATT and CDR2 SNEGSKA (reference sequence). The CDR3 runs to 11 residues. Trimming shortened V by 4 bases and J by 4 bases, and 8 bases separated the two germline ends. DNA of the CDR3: TGCAGTGCTAACGGGGGTTACGAGCAGTACTTC. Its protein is CSANGGYEQYF.

The CDR3 sequence is CASGSNQREPDTQYF. In nucleotides, the CDR3 is TGTGCCAGTGGATCGAATCAGCGGGAGCCAGATACGCAGTATTTT. This chain connects TRBV19 to TRBJ2-3, with TRBD2 matching over 8 bases. V was pared by 8 bases and J by 4 bases, with 11 bases of the junction left unmatched. Germline V CDR1 and CDR2: LNHDA, SQIVND (reference sequence). The CDR3 totals 15 residues.

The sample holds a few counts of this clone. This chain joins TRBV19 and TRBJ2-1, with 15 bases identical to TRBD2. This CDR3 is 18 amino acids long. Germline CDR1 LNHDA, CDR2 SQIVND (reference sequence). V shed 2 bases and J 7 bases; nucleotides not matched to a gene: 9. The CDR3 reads CASSIPPGLAGGGNEQFF. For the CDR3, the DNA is TGTGCCAGTAGTATACCTCCGGGACTAGCGGGAGGAGGGAATGAGCAGTTCTTC. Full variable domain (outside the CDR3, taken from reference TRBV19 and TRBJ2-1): DGGITQSPKYLFRKEGQNVTLSCEQNLNHDAMYWYRQDPGQGLRLIYYSQIVNDFQKGDIAEGYSVSREKKESFPLTVTSAQKNPTAFYLCASSIPPGLAGGGNEQFFGPGTRLTVL.

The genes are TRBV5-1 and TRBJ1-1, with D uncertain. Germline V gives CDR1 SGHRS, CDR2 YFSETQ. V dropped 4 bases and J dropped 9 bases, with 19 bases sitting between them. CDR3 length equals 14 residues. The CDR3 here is CASSAPQASKKAFF. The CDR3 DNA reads TGCGCCAGCAGCGCTCCCCAGGCATCCAAGAAAGCTTTCTTT.

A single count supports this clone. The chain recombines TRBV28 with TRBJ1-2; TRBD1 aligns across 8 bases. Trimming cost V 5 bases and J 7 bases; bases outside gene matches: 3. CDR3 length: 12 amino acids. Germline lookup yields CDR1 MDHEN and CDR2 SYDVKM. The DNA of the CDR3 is TGTGCCAGCAGTAAGGACAGGGTTGGCTACACCTTC. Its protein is CASSKDRVGYTF.

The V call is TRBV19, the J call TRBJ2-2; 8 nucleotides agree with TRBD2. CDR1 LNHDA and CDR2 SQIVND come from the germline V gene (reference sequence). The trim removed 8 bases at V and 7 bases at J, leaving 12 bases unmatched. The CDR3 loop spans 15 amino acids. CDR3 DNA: TGTGCCAGTCAAGTTGGGGGACTAGGCTACGGGGAGCTGTTTTTT. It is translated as CASQVGGLGYGELFF. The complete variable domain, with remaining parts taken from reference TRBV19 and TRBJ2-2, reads DGGITQSPKYLFRKEGQNVTLSCEQNLNHDAMYWYRQDPGQGLRLIYYSQIVNDFQKGDIAEGYSVSREKKESFPLTVTSAQKNPTAFYLCASQVGGLGYGELFFGEGSRLTVL.

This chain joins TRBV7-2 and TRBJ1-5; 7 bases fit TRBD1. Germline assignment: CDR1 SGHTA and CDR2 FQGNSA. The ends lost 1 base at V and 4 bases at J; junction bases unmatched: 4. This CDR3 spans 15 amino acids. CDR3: CASSLGGQLNQPQHF. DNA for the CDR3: TGTGCCAGCAGCTTAGGGGGACAGCTGAATCAGCCCCAGCATTTT.

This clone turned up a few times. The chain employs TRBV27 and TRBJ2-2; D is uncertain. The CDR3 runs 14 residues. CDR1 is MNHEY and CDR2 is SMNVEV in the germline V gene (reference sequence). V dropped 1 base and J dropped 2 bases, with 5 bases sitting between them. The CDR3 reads CASSLWRNTGELFF. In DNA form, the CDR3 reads TGTGCCAGCAGTTTATGGAGAAACACCGGGGAGCTGTTTTTT.

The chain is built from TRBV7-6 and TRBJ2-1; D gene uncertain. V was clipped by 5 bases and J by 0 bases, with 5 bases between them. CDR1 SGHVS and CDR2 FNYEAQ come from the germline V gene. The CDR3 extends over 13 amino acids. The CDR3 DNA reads TGTGCCAGCAGCCGACTCTCCTACAATGAGCAGTTCTTC. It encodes CASSRLSYNEQFF.

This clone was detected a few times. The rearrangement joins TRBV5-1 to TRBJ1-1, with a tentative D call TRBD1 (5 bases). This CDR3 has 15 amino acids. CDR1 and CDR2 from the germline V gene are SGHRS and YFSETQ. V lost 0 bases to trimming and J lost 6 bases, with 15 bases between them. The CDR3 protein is CASSLDPGQPAEAFF. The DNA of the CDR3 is TGCGCCAGCAGCTTGGACCCTGGACAACCCGCTGAAGCTTTCTTT. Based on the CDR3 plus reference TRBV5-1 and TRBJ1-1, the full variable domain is KAGVTQTPRYLIKTRGQQVTLSCSPISGHRSVSWYQQTPGQGLQFLFEYFSETQRNKGNFPGRFSGRQFSNSRSEMNVSTLELGDSALYLCASSLDPGQPAEAFFGQGTRLTVV.

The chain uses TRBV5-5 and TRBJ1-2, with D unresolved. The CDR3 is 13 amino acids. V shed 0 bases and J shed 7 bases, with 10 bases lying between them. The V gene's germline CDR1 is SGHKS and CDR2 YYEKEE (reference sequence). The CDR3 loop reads CASSLASRGGYTF. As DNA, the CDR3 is TGTGCCAGCAGCTTGGCCAGTAGAGGTGGCTACACCTTC.